A selection of T cell receptor beta chains follows, all from one sample in a study of cytomegalovirus exposure and HLA in healthy donors. Measured with immunoSEQ multiplex PCR; TCRdb has only the in-frame clones, and not every one. This sample yields some 66,000 clones, of which approximately 81% are seen a single time; around 2.9% belongs to the top ten. The sequencing input was PBMCs. These receptors were collected from a woman aged 30 to 39 in good health and CMV-seronegative. The CDR3 runs from the conserved cysteine through the conserved F or W.

v_gene	j_gene	CDR3aa
TRBV9	TRBJ2-1	CASTPAELGYNEQFF
TRBV5-4	TRBJ1-1	CASSLNHAMVRGTMNTEAFF
TRBV6-1	TRBJ2-3	CASGSGGVTDTQYF
TRBV7-9	TRBJ1-1	CASGGQDTEAFF
TRBV6-5	TRBJ2-5	CASSYSGNQETQYF
TRBV7-2	TRBJ2-3	CASSLARRTSGGVGTDTQYF
TRBV11-2	TRBJ2-1	CASSLAGQVDNEQFF
TRBV6-4	TRBJ2-1	CASSDSTASSYNEQFF
TRBV5-8	TRBJ2-3	CASSIRGVTDTQYF
TRBV5-4	TRBJ2-1	CASSPSGGASYNEQFF
TRBV6-5	TRBJ2-3	CASSYSGTAGLDTQYF
TRBV6-5	TRBJ2-1	CASSHLLDRGNEQFF
TRBV15	TRBJ2-7	CATSRRDSVSYEQYF
TRBV4-1	TRBJ2-3	CASSQRGLAGNTDTQYF
TRBV19	TRBJ1-6	CASSIVNSPLHF
TRBV6-4	TRBJ2-1	CASSESGEYEQFF
TRBV10-2	TRBJ1-2	CASSESAANYGYTF
TRBV15	TRBJ1-5	CATSNGGQGNAADWPQHF
TRBV10-3	TRBJ1-2	CAISESRNYGYTF
TRBV19	TRBJ2-6	CASSIRGGSDSGANVLTF
TRBV4-2	TRBJ1-4	CASSQDQGVDEKLFF
TRBV9	TRBJ2-5	CASSVGQGSRETQYF
TRBV5-1	TRBJ1-1	CASSTQTGNTEAFF
TRBV15	TRBJ2-6	CATSSRTGSSGANVLTF
TRBV7-9	TRBJ1-5	CASSSVAGNQPQHF
TRBV9	TRBJ2-5	CASSVALAVQETQYF
TRBV27	TRBJ2-6	CASLGSGANVLTF
TRBV4-1	TRBJ1-5	CASSQQPGQVVQPQHF
TRBV5-6	TRBJ2-4	CASSFYKQDRSIQYF
TRBV6-5	TRBJ2-5	CASSYSAGGAETQYF
TRBV7-8	TRBJ1-5	CASSLQGSNQPQHF
TRBV5-1	TRBJ1-2	CASGQGNMDGYTF
TRBV6-1	TRBJ1-3	CASSHRDSGNTIYF
TRBV5-5	.	CASSSGQGFYEQYF
TRBV10-2	TRBJ1-2	CASRRTDGYTF
TRBV5-4	TRBJ1-1	CASNPSPMNTEAFF
TRBV28	TRBJ1-4	CASSHWDRTNEKLFF
TRBV7-9	TRBJ2-7	CASSLRDREGEQYF
TRBV28	TRBJ1-2	CASSLEREGYGYTF
TRBV5-1	TRBJ1-2	CASSLGQGANYGYTF